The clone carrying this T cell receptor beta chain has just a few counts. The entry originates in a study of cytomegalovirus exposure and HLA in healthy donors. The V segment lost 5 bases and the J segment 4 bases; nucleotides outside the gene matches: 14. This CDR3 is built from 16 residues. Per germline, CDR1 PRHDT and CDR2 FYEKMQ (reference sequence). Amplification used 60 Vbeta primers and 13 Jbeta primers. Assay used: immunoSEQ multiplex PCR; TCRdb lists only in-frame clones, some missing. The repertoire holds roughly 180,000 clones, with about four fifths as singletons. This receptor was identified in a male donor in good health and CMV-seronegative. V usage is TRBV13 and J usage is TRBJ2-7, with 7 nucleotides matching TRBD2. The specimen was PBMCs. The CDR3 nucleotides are TGTGCCAGCAGCGGCCCCTTGGCGGGAGTCTCTTACGAGCAGTACTTC. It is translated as CASSGPLAGVSYEQYF.